This is a list of T cell receptor beta chains from one sample in a study of radiation and T cells in renal cell carcinoma. The protocol was immunoSEQ multiplex PCR, while the TCRdb copy is restricted to in-frame clones and leaves out a portion. Found here are 150,000 or so clones, about 87% of them singletons; the top ten hold around 4%. The starting material was blood, obtained from a patient whose treatment included radiotherapy and nephrectomy. Receptors were obtained from a woman between 65 and 79 years old with renal cell carcinoma. Each CDR3 is given with its conserved first and last residue.

TRBJ2-5 | TRBV19 | CASSIAGRIETQYF
TRBJ2-1 | TRBV5-1 | CASSTAPGGGANNEQFF
TRBJ2-1 | TRBV11-3 | CASSPGRGAYNEQFF
TRBJ2-2 | TRBV19 | CASSITTISRELFF
TRBJ1-1 | TRBV20-1 | CSAREESRAFF
TRBJ2-3 | TRBV4-2 | CASSQGTASTDTQYF
TRBJ2-7 | TRBV7-2 | CASSRFRQGANEQYF
TRBJ1-1 | TRBV5-1 | CASSLYKGTNTEAFF
TRBJ2-2 | TRBV6-1 | CASSPGLSTGELFF
TRBJ2-2 | TRBV5-6 | CASSFWGLLRGGELFF
TRBJ2-2 | TRBV6-1 | CASTSDRVNTGELFF
TRBJ2-7 | TRBV27 | CASTETGDGTGRAYEQYF
TRBJ1-1 | TRBV6-6 | CASSLRRNTEAFF
TRBJ1-1 | TRBV14 | CASSQTRAGGTEAFF